This entry is about one TCR beta chain. Synthesis of TCR beta cDNA was carried out from 500 ng total RNA with a constant-region primer. Slightly modified ARM-PCR with three nested multiplex PCR rounds yielded TCR beta libraries. Rounds one and two of PCR, each of roughly 10 cycles, were primed with TRBV1-TRBV30 forward primers and a C-beta reverse primer. TCRdb fed the multiplex PCR reads into MiXCR, producing one record per CDR3 protein. The sample holds almost 200,000 distinct CDR3 sequences, roughly two thirds seen once. The entry originates in a study of tumor-infiltrating lymphocytes in primary liver carcinoma. This CDR3 contains 15 residues. CDR1 DFQATT and CDR2 SNEGSKA come from the germline V gene (reference sequence). V lost 6 bases, J lost 8 bases, and 12 bases stayed unmatched. It was unsorted whole blood that yielded blood RNA, and germline DNA was also extracted.

The chain is built from TRBV20-1 and TRBJ2-1; 11 bases are a match to TRBD1. The sample consisted of peripheral blood. The TCR sequence derives from a woman between 55 and 75 years old with primary liver carcinoma and hepatitis B virus infection. This CDR3 reads CSAPIPGTGGYEQFF. The CDR3 DNA reads TGCAGTGCCCCAATCCCCGGGACAGGGGGGTATGAGCAGTTCTTC.